The clone carrying this T cell receptor beta chain was detected only a few times. Its antigen remains unidentified. In terms of origin and age, donors were healthy Caucasian individuals from Russia aged about 6 to 90. This record comes from a study of blood T cells in healthy people across ages. Overall study findings and caveats: The CMV status of each donor remained undetermined, and this could have confounded shifts in expanded clonotypes. Long-lived donors had more naive CD4+ cells and higher diversity than aged donors.

A sample-barcoded 5' primer and a J-beta primer mix were used in a second PCR of roughly 7 to 11 cycles. One entry per CDR3 protein, called by TCRdb with MiXCR from the 5' RACE reads. Among around 800,000 distinct CDR3 sequences listed, 44% were seen once. Germline values: CDR1 MDHEN, CDR2 SYDVKM. The CDR3 spans 14 residues. Trimming pared 6 bases from V and 7 bases from J, leaving 13 bases between. This clonotype was sampled from a man aged 60 to 75 in good health. The gene calls are TRBV28 and TRBJ1-6; tentatively, D is TRBD1 (5 bases). Sample: blood. CDR3 sequence (DNA): TGTGCCAGCAGAGGGACTTCTGGGAATTCACCCCTCCACTTT. Translated, it gives CASRGTSGNSPLHF.